This passage covers 25 T cell receptor beta chains from one sample sequenced in a study of cytomegalovirus exposure and HLA in healthy donors. The PCR had 60 Vbeta and 13 Jbeta primers. Here immunoSEQ multiplex PCR was the method, and the copy in TCRdb shows in-frame clones only, minus some. This sample carries over 150,000 clones, around four fifths of them seen once, and the ten largest clones take roughly 1.6%. The material sequenced was PBMCs. The receptors originated from a man aged 45-60 years in good health and CMV-seronegative.

This chain connects TRBV19 to TRBJ2-7; TRBD2 agrees at 9 bases. Germline V gene data show CDR1 as LNHDA and CDR2 as SQIVND (reference sequence). The CDR3 totals 16 residues. V was clipped by 5 bases and J by 3 bases; unmatched bases: 11. CDR3 in amino acids: CASSLGLAQSGYEQYF. CDR3 DNA: TGTGCCAGTAGTTTGGGACTAGCACAATCCGGCTACGAGCAGTACTTC.

The gene calls are TRBV7-2 and TRBJ2-7, with D possibly matching TRBD2 (6 bases). Trimming left V 1 base short and J 3 bases short, with 10 bases between. The length of the CDR3 is 14 residues. The germline CDR1 and CDR2 sequences are SGHTA and FQGNSA. Here the CDR3 reads CASSLGSSVYEQYF. CDR3 nucleotides: TGTGCCAGCAGCTTAGGCTCTAGCGTCTACGAGCAGTACTTC.

This chain joins TRBV6-6 and TRBJ1-4; no clear D gene. This CDR3 has 14 amino acids. V shed 4 bases and J shed 6 bases, with 12 bases lying between them. Germline lookup yields CDR1 MNHNY and CDR2 SVGAGI (reference sequence). CDR3 coding DNA: TGTGCCAGCAGTTCCGGAGAAGTTGATGAAAAACTGTTTTTT. This sequence encodes CASSSGEVDEKLFF.

The V gene is TRBV5-8, the J gene TRBJ2-4; perhaps TRBD1 as D (6 bases). Trimming cost V 4 bases and J 0 bases, with 14 bases left between them. Germline CDR1 SGHTS, CDR2 YDEGEE. There are 16 residues in the CDR3. The CDR3 DNA sequence: TGTGCCAGCAGCCTCACAGGGCGTGGAGCCAAAAACATTCAGTACTTC. It codes for CASSLTGRGAKNIQYF.

This sequence joins TRBV4-2 and TRBJ2-3; D call uncertain. Germline lookup yields CDR1 LGHNA and CDR2 YNFKEQ. This CDR3 region has 15 residues. Trimming stripped 1 base from V and 3 bases from J, with 11 bases between. CDR3 sequence (DNA): TGTGCCAGCAGCCAAGCCGGGTACGAAACAGATACGCAGTATTTT. It translates to CASSQAGYETDTQYF.

Many counts were recorded for this clone. The chain has TRBV6-5 and TRBJ1-5; possibly TRBD1 for D (6 bases). Germline V gives CDR1 MNHEY, CDR2 SVGAGI. With 6 bases removed from V and 7 bases from J, the gap between germline ends came to 13 bases. The CDR3 spans 13 residues. As DNA, the CDR3 is TGTGCCAGCAGCTCAGGGGACATGCAGCCCCAGCATTTT. Protein sequence: CASSSGDMQPQHF.

The chain joins TRBV7-2 to TRBJ2-7; the match to TRBD2 covers 9 bases. CDR3 size: 17 residues. Trimming cost V 5 bases and J 6 bases; bases outside gene matches: 17. Germline-derived CDR1 and CDR2 are SGHTA and FQGNSA. The CDR3 protein is CASSPSGSSGTFGEQYF. The CDR3 DNA reads TGTGCCAGCAGCCCCTCAGGTTCTAGCGGGACGTTCGGCGAGCAGTACTTC.

This sequence joins TRBV25-1 and TRBJ1-3; 7 nucleotides line up with TRBD1. This CDR3 region has 14 residues. Germline CDR1 and CDR2: MGHDK and SYGVNS. The J segment lost 1 base and the V segment lost 8 bases, leaving 5 bases of the junction unmatched. The CDR3 DNA follows: TGTGCCAGCGGAACAGGGGTTTCTGGAAACACCATATATTTT. Protein sequence: CASGTGVSGNTIYF.

The CDR3 region has the DNA TGTGCCAGCAGAACGCAACGGTTCCCCTACGAGCAGTACTTC. Its protein is CASRTQRFPYEQYF. J is TRBJ2-7 and V is TRBV28; D not resolved. CDR3 length: 14 residues. Germline V gene data show CDR1 as MDHEN and CDR2 as SYDVKM. Trimming cost V 6 bases and J 2 bases, with 14 bases left between them.

The chain joins TRBV11-2 to TRBJ2-7; maybe TRBD1 (6 bases). Germline assignment: CDR1 SGHAT and CDR2 FQNNGV. This CDR3 comprises 12 residues. Trimming removed 3 bases at V and 7 bases at J, with 10 bases between. The CDR3 here is CASSFGTGEQYF. The CDR3 DNA reads TGTGCCAGCAGCTTCGGAACAGGGGAGCAGTACTTC.

The chain combines TRBV9 with TRBJ2-7; 9 bases map to TRBD1. V lost 0 bases, J lost 4 bases, and 2 bases stayed unmatched. From germline, CDR1 is SGDLS and CDR2 YYNGEE. This CDR3 region has 14 residues. In DNA, the CDR3 is TGTGCCAGCAGCGTAGGGACAGGGGATTACGAGCAGTACTTC. It translates to CASSVGTGDYEQYF.

The sample holds a few counts of this clone. The chain couples TRBV6-5 to TRBJ1-5, with D hard to call. Trimming cost V 0 bases and J 5 bases, with 11 bases left between them. The CDR3 has 15 amino acids. The V gene's germline CDR1 is MNHEY and CDR2 SVGAGI. The CDR3 DNA is TGTGCCAGCAGTTACTCCCCACACGGAGATCAGCCCCAGCATTTT. It yields the protein CASSYSPHGDQPQHF.

The rearrangement links TRBV5-4 to TRBJ2-4; no reliable D call. V lost 0 bases and J 0 bases, leaving 7 bases between the germline ends. CDR1 and CDR2 from the germline V gene are SGHNT and YYREEE (reference sequence). The CDR3 sequence is 15 residues long. Here the CDR3 DNA reads TGTGCCAGCAGCTTGGGTGGAGTAGCCAAAAACATTCAGTACTTC. Protein: CASSLGGVAKNIQYF. The whole variable domain, remainder taken from reference TRBV5-4 and TRBJ2-4, is ETGVTQSPTHLIKTRGQQVTLRCSSQSGHNTVSWYQQALGQGPQFIFQYYREEENGRGNFPPRFSGLQFPNYSSELNVNALELDDSALYLCASSLGGVAKNIQYFGAGTRLSVL.

This clone was found once. V usage is TRBV5-6 and J usage is TRBJ2-3; tentatively, D is TRBD2 (5 bases). Germline CDR1 SGHDT, CDR2 YYEEEE. Trimming removed 3 bases from V and 0 bases from J, with 20 bases in between. The CDR3 has 18 amino acids. The CDR3, as DNA: TGTGCCAGCAGCTCTTACGGGAACGGATACGTCAGCACAGATACGCAGTATTTT. Translation: CASSSYGNGYVSTDTQYF.

V and J are TRBV9 and TRBJ1-6; D unresolved. The V gene's germline CDR1 is SGDLS and CDR2 YYNGEE. V lost 3 bases to trimming and J lost 7 bases, with 17 bases between them. The CDR3 extends over 16 amino acids. The CDR3 nucleotides read TGTGCCAGCAGCGGACCCTCCGGGAATGAGAATTCACCCCTCCACTTT. It codes for CASSGPSGNENSPLHF. The complete variable domain, with remaining parts taken from reference TRBV9 and TRBJ1-6, reads DSGVTQTPKHLITATGQRVTLRCSPRSGDLSVYWYQQSLDQGLQFLIQYYNGEERAKGNILERFSAQQFPDLHSELNLSSLELGDSALYFCASSGPSGNENSPLHFGNGTRLTVT.

This clone was recorded once. The genes are TRBV5-1 and TRBJ2-3, with 9 bases aligning to TRBD2. Germline V gene sequence: CDR1 SGHRS, CDR2 YFSETQ. The trim removed 0 bases at V and 3 bases at J, leaving 2 bases unmatched. CDR3 size: 15 residues. The CDR3 loop is CASSLGLAGTDTQYF. The CDR3, as DNA: TGCGCCAGCAGCTTGGGGCTAGCGGGAACAGATACGCAGTATTTT.

The chain combines TRBV7-3 with TRBJ2-2; D remains ambiguous. The V gene's germline CDR1 is SGHTA and CDR2 FQGTGA. This CDR3 has 16 residues. Trimming shortened V by 2 bases and J by 4 bases, and 14 bases separated the two germline ends. The CDR3 is CASSLGTVRGTGELFF. For the CDR3, the DNA is TGTGCCAGCAGCTTAGGTACGGTTCGTGGCACCGGGGAGCTGTTTTTT.

This clone was detected once. The chain couples TRBV5-1 to TRBJ2-5; 8 bases line up with TRBD1. From germline, CDR1 is SGHRS and CDR2 YFSETQ. The CDR3 loop spans 19 amino acids. V trimming: 4 bases; J trimming: 5 bases; junction bases outside the gene matches: 22. CDR3 amino acids: CASSPTYPTRTGWGETQYF. The CDR3 bases are TGCGCCAGCAGCCCCACGTATCCGACTAGGACAGGGTGGGGCGAGACCCAGTACTTC. The full variable domain, completed using reference TRBV5-1 and TRBJ2-5, is KAGVTQTPRYLIKTRGQQVTLSCSPISGHRSVSWYQQTPGQGLQFLFEYFSETQRNKGNFPGRFSGRQFSNSRSEMNVSTLELGDSALYLCASSPTYPTRTGWGETQYFGPGTRLLVL.

The chain carries TRBV5-6 and TRBJ1-2, with TRBD1 identical over 12 bases. Per germline, CDR1 SGHDT and CDR2 YYEEEE. The CDR3 length is 19 residues. The V segment lost 0 bases and the J segment 7 bases; nucleotides outside the gene matches: 16. This chain's CDR3 is CASSLVLVGQGASVSGYTF. CDR3 in DNA: TGTGCCAGCAGCTTGGTTTTAGTGGGACAGGGGGCTTCGGTGTCTGGCTACACCTTC.

This chain uses TRBV2 with TRBJ1-5; D is perhaps TRBD1 (6 bases). V was pared by 9 bases and J by 2 bases, with 8 bases between. The CDR3 sequence is 12 residues long. The germline CDR1 and CDR2 sequences are SNHLY and FYNNEI. CDR3 residues: CARGTRNQPQHF. The CDR3 DNA reads as TGTGCCAGGGGGACACGCAATCAGCCCCAGCATTTT.

The rearrangement uses TRBV11-3 and TRBJ2-7, with a tentative D call TRBD1 (5 bases). The length of the CDR3 is 12 residues. Germline CDR1 is SGHNT and CDR2 is YENEEA. V lost 2 bases to trimming and J lost 5 bases, with 7 bases between them. In DNA, the CDR3 is TGTGCCAGCAGCTTACAGGGTCACGAGCAGTACTTC. This codes for CASSLQGHEQYF.

The V call is TRBV19, the J call TRBJ1-5; the D gene is possibly TRBD1 (5 bases). The CDR3 totals 14 residues. V lost 10 bases and J 0 bases, leaving 13 bases between the germline ends. In germline, CDR1 is LNHDA, CDR2 SQIVND (reference sequence). The CDR3 sequence is CATMGGYSNQPQHF. The CDR3 DNA reads as TGTGCCACAATGGGGGGTTATAGCAATCAGCCCCAGCATTTT.

The chain couples TRBV28 to TRBJ2-6; TRBD1 might be the D (5 bases). The germline CDR1 and CDR2 sequences are MDHEN and SYDVKM. V lost 5 bases, J lost 0 bases, and 20 bases lay in between. The CDR3 loop spans 19 amino acids. CDR3 in DNA: TGTGCCAGCAGTCCCCCCAACCCAGGGTCTAGCTCTGGGGCCAACGTCCTGACTTTC. Translating gives CASSPPNPGSSSGANVLTF. Full variable domain (remainder filled in from reference TRBV28 and TRBJ2-6): DVKVTQSSRYLVKRTGEKVFLECVQDMDHENMFWYRQDPGLGLRLIYFSYDVKMKEKGDIPEGYSVSREKKERFSLILESASTNQTSMYLCASSPPNPGSSSGANVLTFGAGSRLTVL.

This clone occurred a few times. V and J are TRBV6-1 and TRBJ1-5; D is unresolved. Trimming cost V 3 bases and J 4 bases, with 13 bases left between them. From germline, CDR1 is MNHNS and CDR2 SASEGT. This CDR3 has 15 residues. CDR3 coding DNA: TGTGCCAGCAGTGACCCTAGGGCGGGGAATCAGCCCCAGCATTTT. As protein: CASSDPRAGNQPQHF.

The chain joins TRBV13 to TRBJ2-7; 9 bases agree with TRBD1. The germline gives CDR1 PRHDT, CDR2 FYEKMQ (reference sequence). V was clipped by 2 bases and J by 7 bases; unmatched bases: 12. This CDR3 has 16 amino acids. The DNA of the CDR3 is TGTGCCAGCAGCTTACCAAGCGGGACAGGGTCCTTAGAGCAGTACTTC. Protein: CASSLPSGTGSLEQYF.